This entry lists 19 T cell receptor beta chains sequenced from one sample in a study of T cells expressing NK-cell markers. TCRdb reanalyzed the 5' RACE reads and collapses them to one entry per CDR3 protein, without DNA. In total, the table holds 150,000 to 200,000 distinct CDR3 sequences. The sample comprised blood T cells: a sorted CD56 or NKG2C T cell subset, CD4+ or CD8+ T cells, or bulk PBMC T cells (not recorded which). The receptors shown here come from a man aged 18-70 years in good health.

The rearrangement links TRBV21-1 to TRBJ2-7; TCRdb's assignment of TRBD2 cannot be checked, as there is no DNA. TRBV21-1 is assigned pseudogene status. The length of the CDR3 is 15 residues. This chain's CDR3 is CASSVFDRPPYEQYF.

This chain links TRBV11-2 with TRBJ2-1; checking the TCRdb D call of TRBD2 is not possible without DNA. The CDR3 is 15 amino acids. Germline CDR1 and CDR2: SGHAT and FQNNGV. The CDR3 spells CASSSFSGGGNEQFF.

This CDR3 is CASSETSGGGIYEQYF. The chain has TRBV9 and TRBJ2-7; TCRdb indicates TRBD2, and absent DNA this call remains unverified. Per germline, CDR1 SGDLS and CDR2 YYNGEE. CDR3 length: 16 residues. Complete variable domain (other parts from reference TRBV9 and TRBJ2-7): DSGVTQTPKHLITATGQRVTLRCSPRSGDLSVYWYQQSLDQGLQFLIQYYNGEERAKGNILERFSAQQFPDLHSELNLSSLELGDSALYFCASSETSGGGIYEQYFGPGTRLTVT.

The chain carries TRBV6-2 or TRBV6-3 and TRBJ2-7. CDR1 and CDR2 (germline): MNHEY, SVGEGT. The CDR3 is 13 amino acids. This CDR3 reads CASSPAGRYEQYF.

The chain uses TRBV7-8 and TRBJ1-2. CDR1 and CDR2 (germline): SGHVS, FQNEAQ. This CDR3 is built from 16 residues. The CDR3 sequence: CASSQYSGTGSYGYTF.

V usage is TRBV7-9 and J usage is TRBJ2-3. Germline V gives CDR1 SEHNR, CDR2 FQNEAQ (reference sequence). CDR3 length: 13 amino acids. The CDR3 here is CASSLPQTDTQYF.

This CDR3 is CASSQEANRAKRAQYF. The chain recombines TRBV4-1 with TRBJ2-5; the D gene TCRdb calls, TRBD1, cannot be checked with no DNA. This CDR3 region has 16 residues. Germline CDR1 reads MGHRA; CDR2 reads YSYEKL.

The chain recombines TRBV7-9 with TRBJ1-2; there is no DNA to check the TCRdb D call of TRBD1. The CDR3 extends over 12 amino acids. The germline V gene has CDR1 SEHNR and CDR2 FQNEAQ (reference sequence). The chain's CDR3 is CASTNPGYGYTF.

The chain combines TRBV5-6 with TRBJ2-1; TCRdb reports TRBD1, a call that lacks DNA to check it against. The CDR3 consists of 15 residues. Germline V gives CDR1 SGHDT, CDR2 YYEEEE. This chain's CDR3 is CASSFPGQGQWEQFF. Combining the CDR3 with reference TRBV5-6 and TRBJ2-1 gives the whole variable domain DAGVTQSPTHLIKTRGQQVTLRCSPKSGHDTVSWYQQALGQGPQFIFQYYEEEERQRGNFPDRFSGHQFPNYSSELNVNALLLGDSALYLCASSFPGQGQWEQFFGPGTRLTVL.

This chain joins TRBV5-6 and TRBJ1-6. Germline V gives CDR1 SGHDT, CDR2 YYEEEE. This CDR3 is 15 amino acids long. The CDR3 here is CASSLGLGDNSPLHF.

The rearrangement links TRBV7-9 to TRBJ1-2; TCRdb lists TRBD1, though no DNA is available to test this call. This CDR3 region has 11 residues. Germline CDR1 SEHNR, CDR2 FQNEAQ (reference sequence). The CDR3 loop reads CASSQVAGYTF.

V usage is TRBV20-1 and J usage is TRBJ1-2; TCRdb's D call of TRBD1 is untestable without DNA. Germline V CDR1 and CDR2: DFQATT, SNEGSKA (reference sequence). The CDR3 runs to 16 residues. CDR3: CSARGWGKDRVDGYTF.

The chain uses TRBV7-6 and TRBJ2-3; TCRdb's assignment of TRBD2 cannot be checked, as there is no DNA. The germline V gene encodes CDR1 SGHVS and CDR2 FNYEAQ. CDR3 length: 17 residues. CDR3 protein: CASSLEASGGFTDTQYF.

The CDR3 loop is CASSLGRKMNTEAFF. The chain has TRBV7-6 and TRBJ1-1. This CDR3 region has 15 residues. CDR1 and CDR2 (germline): SGHVS, FNYEAQ.

The chain employs TRBV12-3 or TRBV12-4 and TRBJ2-2; lacking DNA, the TRBD1 call made by TCRdb goes unchecked. The CDR3 has 14 amino acids. CDR3 sequence reads: CASVTGPNTGELFF.

This rearrangement joins TRBV2 to TRBJ1-5. CDR3 length: 12 amino acids. Germline-derived CDR1 and CDR2 are SNHLY and FYNNEI. The CDR3: CASAEEHQPQHF.

The rearrangement links TRBV7-9 to TRBJ1-1; TCRdb proposes TRBD1, but this gene call is untestable without DNA. Germline V gives CDR1 SEHNR, CDR2 FQNEAQ (reference sequence). The CDR3 contains 15 residues. The CDR3 protein is CASSLGVRENTEAFF.

This chain uses TRBV29-1 with TRBJ1-1. The CDR3 extends over 13 amino acids. Germline V lookup: CDR1 SQVTM, CDR2 ANQGSEA. CDR3 region: CSVIQAVHTEAFF.

The chain is built from TRBV9 and TRBJ2-5; lacking DNA, the TRBD1 call made by TCRdb goes unchecked. Germline values: CDR1 SGDLS, CDR2 YYNGEE. CDR3 length: 15 residues. This CDR3 is CASSPLTGLMETQYF.